The clone carrying this T cell receptor beta chain was counted only a few times. The antigen remains unidentified. CDR1 and CDR2 (germline): DFQATT, SNEGSKA (reference sequence). The CDR3 covers 13 residues. V was pared by 5 bases and J by 5 bases, with 3 bases of the junction left unmatched. The data belong to a study of response to subunit inactivated influenza vaccine. Broader study findings: Each seasonal influenza vaccination recruits few new T cells, the authors suggested.

Each CDR3 protein gets one entry after TCRdb re-called the RT-PCR reads with MiXCR. The table has some 180,000 distinct CDR3 sequences, around 9% seen once. V is TRBV20-1 and J is TRBJ1-6, with 7 bases identical to TRBD1. The origin of this receptor is a man between 50 and 59 years old who received an inactivated influenza vaccine. The sample was non-naive T cells sorted from PBMCs, taken on the day of vaccination. CDR3 DNA: TGCAGTGCTGACAGGGCCAATAATTCACCCCTCCACTTT. This gives the protein CSADRANNSPLHF.